The 2 T cell receptor beta chains in this list originate from one sample, sequenced in a study of OX40 agonist ivuxolimab in advanced cancers. Using immunoSEQ multiplex PCR, the repertoire was profiled, and TCRdb retains in-frame clones only, with some absent. The profile shows around 78,000 clones, 80% to 90% of them singletons. The sample was CD4+ or CD8+ T cells sorted from blood, taken in a trial of the OX40 agonist ivuxolimab. These receptors came from an adult with an advanced solid tumor such as melanoma, head and neck, liver or kidney cancer.

The chain combines TRBV6-6 with TRBJ2-1, with 8 positions matching TRBD1. V was clipped by 4 bases and J by 6 bases; unmatched bases: 8. Germline CDR1 and CDR2: MNHNY and SVGAGI (reference sequence). The CDR3 sequence is 15 residues long. DNA of the CDR3: TGTGCCAGCAGTTTCCCCGGGACAGGAGGCAATGAGCAGTTCTTC. This gives the protein CASSFPGTGGNEQFF.

The rearrangement uses TRBV10-3 and TRBJ1-5; a possible D gene is TRBD1 (6 bases). Germline V lookup: CDR1 ENHRY, CDR2 SYGVKD. V lost 1 base to trimming and J lost 3 bases, with 10 bases between them. The CDR3 contains 15 residues. The CDR3 coding sequence is TGTGCCATCAGTGAGTTCGGGGACACCAATCAGCCCCAGCATTTT. Amino acids: CAISEFGDTNQPQHF.